This T cell receptor beta chain was identified in a study of blood T cells in healthy people across ages. Study findings and constraints: In long-lived donors, naive CD4+ cell counts and diversity exceeded those of aged donors.

Turning to this clonotype: Its antigen is unknown.

Combining a sample-barcoded 5' primer with a J-beta primer mix, a second PCR ran for about 7 to 11 cycles. MiXCR was run by TCRdb on the 5' RACE reads, yielding one entry per CDR3 protein. Of fewer than 800,000 distinct CDR3 sequences detected, 20% to 30% appear once; the ten largest clones hold 9.4%. V was pared by 2 bases and J by 7 bases, with 12 bases between. The germline V gene encodes CDR1 SNHLY and CDR2 FYNNEI. The CDR3 covers 14 residues. Whenever a sample was processed, at least 6 million PBMCs were isolated. The same data also contributed to another study, on T cells of mothers and their children. That paper states: Random nucleotides (2-4) and sample barcodes were added by the M1S primer used in the second PCR. The data showed no persistent microchimeric T cell clones.

The genes are TRBV2 and TRBJ2-1, with D uncertain. Sequenced: blood. This TCR was recovered from a boy aged 5-17 years in good health. The CDR3 DNA follows: TGTGCCAGCAGTGAAATTGGCAGTTGGAATGAGCAGTTCTTC. It specifies CASSEIGSWNEQFF.